This record concerns one T cell receptor (beta chain) sequence. Antigen: not known. The V gene's germline CDR1 is KGHSH and CDR2 LQKENI. The CDR3 spans 13 residues. V shed 3 bases and J 5 bases; nucleotides not matched to a gene: 2. Primers: 60 Vbeta forward and 13 Jbeta reverse. In the original processing: Unique TCR beta chains numbered about 79 million in a later analysis, with around 10 million shared. Repertoires were generated with immunoSEQ multiplex PCR, while TCRdb's copy carries only in-frame clones and drops some. That table furnishes V, J and clone size, whereas the DNA furnished D and trimming. The sample shows under 150,000 clones, 67% of them seen only once. These data belong to a study of cytomegalovirus exposure and HLA in healthy donors. Study-wide points: Cytomegalovirus status was reportedly diagnosed by the classifier with high sensitivity and specificity. In a later analysis, TCR beta V- and J-gene trimming was associated with a missense DCLRE1C variant.

The sequencing input was PBMCs. V gene TRBV18 combines with J gene TRBJ1-1; TRBD1 agrees at 8 bases. The sequence came from a man between 18 and 29 years old in good health and CMV-seropositive. The CDR3 spells CASSPGQVTEAFF. The CDR3 DNA sequence: TGTGCCAGCTCACCGGGACAGGTAACTGAAGCTTTCTTT.